This T cell receptor beta chain originates from a study of blood T cell repertoires in COVID-19. About the study: Samples taken during acute and convalescent COVID-19 were collected in the United States, Italy and Spain. Sources were T cells, B-cell-depleted T cells, or PBMCs; the material itself was cDNA or gDNA.

The authors' processing: Amplification with reference gene primers provided the estimates of nucleated cell counts. Assay: immunoSEQ multiplex PCR; the TCRdb copy retains only in-frame clones and omits some. V and J calls and clone size follow that table, whereas D and trimming were derived from the DNA. The table lists some 70,000 clones, more than 75% of them singletons. With V trimmed by 5 bases and J by 4 bases, 5 bases remained unmatched. The CDR3 has 15 residues. Germline V lookup: CDR1 SGHTA, CDR2 FQGNSA. This TCR was recovered from a man in his forties or fifties with active COVID-19. The sequencing input was peripheral blood. The rearrangement links TRBV7-2 to TRBJ2-3, with 11 bases lining up with TRBD1. For the CDR3, the DNA is TGTGCCAGCAGCGTCCGGGACAGGGGGGCAGATACGCAGTATTTT. Amino acid sequence: CASSVRDRGADTQYF.